This entry lists 22 T cell receptor beta chains sequenced from one sample in a study of CD8 T cells in Susac syndrome (dated by TCRdb to about 2019). Receptors were amplified or captured by the immunoSEQ multiplex PCR assay. RNA was extracted with the RNeasy kit and roughly 0.45 to 1 ug was reverse transcribed using random hexamers. The public reads were run again by TCRdb, first through fastp at Q25 and then through MiXCR, and only productive beta chains were kept. Every entry covers one CDR3 protein and lists the most common genes and DNA from its rows. Present in this sample are 150,000 or so distinct CDR3 sequences, approximately 95% of which were seen just once. Roughly 0.15% of the sample comes from the top ten. Sequencing was done on a sample of CD4+ T cells from PBMCs. These TCRs come from a human donor with Susac syndrome.

The rearrangement links TRBV6-5 to TRBJ1-5; D is possibly TRBD1 (6 bases). CDR1 is MNHEY and CDR2 is SVGAGI in the germline V gene. The CDR3 runs 12 residues. Trimming took off 5 bases at V and 7 bases at J, with 9 bases between the two ends. The CDR3: CASSTGSQPQHF. For the CDR3, the DNA is TGTGCCAGCAGTACAGGGAGCCAGCCCCAGCATTTT.

The chain recombines TRBV27 with TRBJ2-5; 9 bases fit TRBD1. This CDR3 is 16 amino acids long. V shed 3 bases and J 5 bases; nucleotides not matched to a gene: 10. The germline V gene encodes CDR1 MNHEY and CDR2 SMNVEV (reference sequence). CDR3 in DNA: TGTGCCAGCAGTTTGGGACAGGGATACGGCGGGGAGACCCAGTACTTC. It is translated as CASSLGQGYGGETQYF.

The chain links TRBV10-3 to TRBJ2-2; D is unclear. The V end lost 3 bases, the J end lost 0 bases, and 5 bases lay between the germline ends. Germline-derived CDR1 and CDR2 are ENHRY and SYGVKD. The CDR3 totals 14 residues. CDR3 nucleotide sequence: TGTGCCATCAGTGAACAAACGAACACCGGGGAGCTGTTTTTT. Encoded protein: CAISEQTNTGELFF.

The V gene is TRBV12-3 or TRBV12-4, the J gene TRBJ2-6; D gene ambiguous. V gave up 5 bases and J gave up 0 bases, with 11 bases separating them. The CDR3 sequence is 16 residues long. The chain's CDR3 is CASSTDPSSGANVLTF. CDR3 bases: TGTGCCAGCAGTACGGACCCAAGCTCTGGGGCCAACGTCCTGACTTTC.

The chain links TRBV20-1 to TRBJ2-1, with unresolved D. The CDR3 extends over 14 amino acids. The ends were cut back, 8 bases at V and 1 base at J, with 15 bases in the middle. CDR1 is DFQATT and CDR2 is SNEGSKA in the germline V gene (reference sequence). CDR3 in DNA: TGCAGTCCTCCACTTCCGGGTTCCTACAATGAGCAGTTCTTC. The encoded protein is CSPPLPGSYNEQFF.

CDR3 sequence: CASSQGAGGPDTQYF. The CDR3 DNA sequence: TGTGCCAGCAGCCAAGGAGCGGGGGGGCCAGATACGCAGTATTTT. V is TRBV4-2 and J is TRBJ2-3, with 10 positions matching TRBD2. CDR1 and CDR2 (germline): LGHNA, YNFKEQ. The CDR3 spans 15 residues. V gave up 1 base and J gave up 4 bases; unmatched junction bases: 2.

The V call is TRBV20-1, the J call TRBJ1-2, with a weak D call TRBD1 (5 bases). V dropped 5 bases and J dropped 9 bases, with 13 bases sitting between them. Germline CDR1 is DFQATT and CDR2 is SNEGSKA (reference sequence). This CDR3 has 11 amino acids. The CDR3 bases are TGCAGTGCTGGACAACAAGAGAGCTACACCTTC. This encodes CSAGQQESYTF.

The V gene is TRBV20-1, the J gene TRBJ2-3; D uncertain. Germline CDR1 and CDR2: DFQATT and SNEGSKA (reference sequence). The CDR3 covers 10 residues. V was trimmed by 6 bases and J by 7 bases, leaving 8 bases between them. CDR3 region: CSARKNTQYF. CDR3 coding DNA: TGCAGTGCCCGTAAGAATACGCAGTATTTT.

The V and J genes are TRBV28 and TRBJ2-1, with a tentative D call TRBD2 (6 bases). This CDR3 is built from 14 residues. Trimming shortened V by 7 bases and J by 7 bases, and 17 bases separated the two germline ends. Germline V gene sequence: CDR1 MDHEN, CDR2 SYDVKM. CDR3 coding DNA: TGTGCCAGCATCTCCAGCGGGCACGGGAATGAGCAGTTCTTC. Encoded protein: CASISSGHGNEQFF. The entire variable domain, with the rest obtained from reference TRBV28 and TRBJ2-1, is as follows: DVKVTQSSRYLVKRTGEKVFLECVQDMDHENMFWYRQDPGLGLRLIYFSYDVKMKEKGDIPEGYSVSREKKERFSLILESASTNQTSMYLCASISSGHGNEQFFGPGTRLTVL.

The genes are TRBV29-1 and TRBJ2-7, with D possibly TRBD1 on 6 matching bases. Trimming removed 7 bases at V and 1 base at J, with 11 bases between. Germline V CDR1 and CDR2: SQVTM, ANQGSEA. This CDR3 comprises 12 residues. CDR3 coding DNA: TGCAGCGCCAGACAGGCGTCCTACGAGCAGTACTTC. Protein: CSARQASYEQYF.

This rearrangement joins TRBV20-1 to TRBJ1-5, with D possibly TRBD1 on 5 matching bases. The ends were cut back, 7 bases at V and 7 bases at J, with 14 bases in the middle. The CDR3 extends over 12 amino acids. Germline assignment: CDR1 DFQATT and CDR2 SNEGSKA (reference sequence). The CDR3 nucleotides read TGCAGTGTTAGGGCAGGGCGCCAGCCCCAGCATTTT. Its translation: CSVRAGRQPQHF.

The chain recombines TRBV9 with TRBJ2-5; D is unclear. Germline loops: CDR1 SGDLS, CDR2 YYNGEE. V lost 2 bases and J lost 5, with 19 bases in between. This CDR3 is 16 amino acids long. The chain's CDR3 is CASSVGPTLTSETQYF. The CDR3 coding sequence is TGTGCCAGCAGCGTTGGGCCTACGCTGACCTCGGAGACCCAGTACTTC.

The V gene is TRBV5-1, the J gene TRBJ2-5; D is possibly TRBD1 (6 bases). The CDR3 contains 15 residues. Trimming left V 0 bases short and J 4 bases short, with 13 bases between. Per germline, CDR1 SGHRS and CDR2 YFSETQ. CDR3 residues: CASSLGTVQLETQYF. CDR3 DNA: TGCGCCAGCAGCTTGGGGACAGTGCAACTAGAGACCCAGTACTTC.

The chain couples TRBV12-3 or TRBV12-4 to TRBJ2-1, with D tentatively TRBD1 or TRBD2 (5 bases each). V was cut by 8 bases and J by 7 bases, with 15 bases left in between. This CDR3 is built from 13 residues. CDR3 nucleotides: TGTGCCAGCGGGACCTCTGTAGCGAATGAGCAGTTCTTC. It specifies CASGTSVANEQFF.

The chain uses TRBV14 and TRBJ1-2, with 7 bases matching TRBD1. Per the germline V gene, CDR1 is SGHDN and CDR2 is FVKESK. The junction had 5 bases not matched to a gene; V was cut back by 5 bases and J by 5 bases. The CDR3 length is 13 residues. In DNA form, the CDR3 reads TGTGCCAGCAGCGTGGGACAGACTTATGGCTACACCTTC. Protein: CASSVGQTYGYTF.

This clonotype appeared once. The chain uses TRBV7-2 and TRBJ1-1, with D hard to call. V was clipped by 1 base and J by 5 bases, with 5 bases between them. In germline, CDR1 is SGHTA, CDR2 FQGNSA. The CDR3 runs to 12 residues. CDR3 DNA sequence: TGTGCCAGCAGCTTAGATTGGACTGAAGCTTTCTTT. It specifies CASSLDWTEAFF.

This chain connects TRBV20-1 to TRBJ2-1; tentatively, D is TRBD2 (6 bases). Trimming took off 3 bases at V and 2 bases at J, with 11 bases between the two ends. CDR1 and CDR2 (germline): DFQATT, SNEGSKA (reference sequence). This CDR3 is 14 amino acids long. The CDR3 DNA reads TGCAGTGCTAGTCTGCAGCGGGCCTACAATGAGCAGTTCTTC. It is translated as CSASLQRAYNEQFF.

The V and J genes are TRBV30 and TRBJ1-5; TRBD1 aligns across 7 bases. CDR1 is GTSNPN and CDR2 is SVGIG in the germline V gene (reference sequence). V lost 5 bases and J lost 4; bases outside the gene matches: 5. This CDR3 spans 13 amino acids. The CDR3 spells CAWSEGANQPQHF. CDR3 DNA sequence: TGTGCCTGGTCCGAGGGGGCGAATCAGCCCCAGCATTTT.

The rearrangement uses TRBV7-9 and TRBJ1-1; 7 bases are a match to TRBD1. CDR1 and CDR2 (germline): SEHNR, FQNEAQ (reference sequence). With V trimmed by 5 bases and J by 1 base, 7 bases remained unmatched. The CDR3 consists of 15 residues. Here the CDR3 reads CASSRRQGSNTEAFF. The CDR3 coding sequence is TGTGCCAGCAGCCGACGACAGGGCTCGAACACTGAAGCTTTCTTT.

The chain has TRBV7-9 and TRBJ1-5; 10 bases match TRBD1. The V and J ends lost 4 bases and 5 bases, in that order; junction bases with no gene match: 8. Looked up from germline, CDR1 is SEHNR and CDR2 is FQNEAQ (reference sequence). The CDR3 totals 16 residues. In DNA form, the CDR3 reads TGTGCCAGCAGCTACCCCGCGGGACAGGGGCATCAGCCCCAGCATTTT. Protein product: CASSYPAGQGHQPQHF.

This sequence joins TRBV20-1 and TRBJ1-2; 7 bases align to TRBD1. CDR3 length: 12 residues. CDR1 and CDR2 from the germline V gene are DFQATT and SNEGSKA (reference sequence). The V gene end was trimmed by 1 base and the J gene end by 7 bases; junction bases not matched to a gene: 3. CDR3 protein: CSARVQGFGYTF. The CDR3, as DNA: TGCAGTGCTAGAGTACAGGGGTTTGGCTACACCTTC.

The chain employs TRBV4-1 and TRBJ1-5; no firm D call. V lost 5 bases, J lost 9 bases, and 14 bases lay in between. The germline gives CDR1 MGHRA, CDR2 YSYEKL. The length of the CDR3 is 13 residues. CDR3 DNA: TGCGCCAGCAGCTTCCTACCCCCTTGGCCCCAGCATTTT. This sequence encodes CASSFLPPWPQHF.